The present TCR beta chain was sequenced within a study of OX40 agonist ivuxolimab in advanced cancers. Here immunoSEQ multiplex PCR was the method, and the copy in TCRdb shows in-frame clones only, minus some. The table includes about 67,000 clones, roughly 84% detected once. This CDR3 contains 14 residues. Germline lookup yields CDR1 SGDLS and CDR2 YYNGEE. Trimming removed 2 bases from V and 1 base from J, with 7 bases in between. The chain recombines TRBV9 with TRBJ2-1; D gene ambiguous. Specimen: CD4+ or CD8+ T cells sorted from blood, collected in a trial of the OX40 agonist ivuxolimab. This TCR was recovered from an adult with an advanced solid tumor such as melanoma, head and neck, liver or kidney cancer. The CDR3 spells CASSVIGSYNEQFF. DNA for the CDR3: TGTGCCAGCAGCGTGATAGGGTCCTACAATGAGCAGTTCTTC.